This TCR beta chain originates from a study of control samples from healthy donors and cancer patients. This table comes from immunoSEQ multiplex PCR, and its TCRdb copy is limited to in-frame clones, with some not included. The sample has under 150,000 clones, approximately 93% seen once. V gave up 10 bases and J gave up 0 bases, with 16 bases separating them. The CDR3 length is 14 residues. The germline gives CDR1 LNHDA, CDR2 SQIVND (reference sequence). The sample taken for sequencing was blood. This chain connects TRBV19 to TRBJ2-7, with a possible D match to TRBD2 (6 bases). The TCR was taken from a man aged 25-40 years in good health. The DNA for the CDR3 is TGTGCCACAACCATCGGCGGGGACTCCTACGAGCAGTACTTC. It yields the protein CATTIGGDSYEQYF.